Reported below is one T cell receptor beta chain. The antigen is not known. Assay: immunoSEQ multiplex PCR; the TCRdb copy retains only in-frame clones and omits some. The repertoire includes 40,000 to 55,000 clones, approximately 92% of them detected once, and approximately 25% sits in the top ten. This entry comes from a study of OX40 agonist ivuxolimab in advanced cancers. Study at large: Three patients had partial responses: one hepatocellular carcinoma, two cutaneous melanoma. Findings of the study overall: Clones of CD4+ and CD8+ blood T cells grew by week 6 at doses of 0.1 to 3.0 mg/kg. The study did not work out the antigen specificity of the expanded peripheral T cells. Normalized expansion of T-cell clones was also low for some nonresponders.

Sequencing was performed on CD4+ or CD8+ T cells sorted from blood, taken in a trial of the OX40 agonist ivuxolimab. The sequence was obtained from an adult with an advanced solid tumor such as melanoma, head and neck, liver or kidney cancer.

Here the CDR3 DNA reads TGTGCCAGCGAGAGAATTGTGTCCAGGGCAGGGGAGCAGTACTTC. Its protein is CASERIVSRAGEQYF. V gene TRBV28 combines with J gene TRBJ2-7; maybe TRBD1 (5 bases). The V end lost 8 bases, the J end lost 7 bases, and 24 bases lay between the germline ends. The CDR3 is 15 residues long. Germline assignment: CDR1 MDHEN and CDR2 SYDVKM.